The 5 T cell receptor beta chains reported below all come from one sample, sequenced in a study of technical replicates of blood from a handful of donors. Clones were read by immunoSEQ multiplex PCR, and TCRdb kept only the in-frame ones, dropping some. The sample consists of 72,000 or so clones, roughly 90% of them appearing once. Sample: T cells isolated from PBMCs. The receptors were sampled from a human donor in good health.

This chain connects TRBV7-2 to TRBJ2-1; 8 nucleotides align to TRBD2. J was trimmed by 7 bases and V by 7 bases; bases with no gene match: 21. Germline CDR1 and CDR2: SGHTA and FQGNSA. The length of the CDR3 is 18 residues. The CDR3 DNA reads TGTGCCAGCACCCCAAGCTTAGGGTCCGGACTAGCACTGAATGAGCAGTTCTTC. Protein sequence: CASTPSLGSGLALNEQFF.

The chain carries TRBV28 and TRBJ1-4; 9 nucleotides line up with TRBD1. The CDR3 loop spans 15 amino acids. Trimming removed 5 bases from V and 7 bases from J; junction bases left unmatched: 8. CDR1 and CDR2 from the germline V gene are MDHEN and SYDVKM. Here the CDR3 reads CASSRKQGASEKLFF. CDR3 bases: TGTGCCAGCAGTCGAAAACAGGGGGCGAGTGAAAAACTGTTTTTT.

The genes are TRBV9 and TRBJ2-7, with 8 bases aligning to TRBD2. This CDR3 comprises 15 residues. J was trimmed by 3 bases and V by 4 bases; bases with no gene match: 9. CDR1 is SGDLS, CDR2 YYNGEE, per germline. Here the CDR3 reads CASSPTGTRGYEQYF. DNA for the CDR3: TGTGCCAGCAGCCCTACCGGGACTAGGGGCTACGAGCAGTACTTC.

V gene TRBV5-1 combines with J gene TRBJ2-1, with a possible D match to TRBD2 (5 bases). The germline CDR1 and CDR2 sequences are SGHRS and YFSETQ. V lost 5 bases to trimming and J lost 0 bases, with 9 bases between them. CDR3 length: 14 residues. The DNA of the CDR3 is TGCGCCAGCAGTAGGAGCGGCTCCTACAATGAGCAGTTCTTC. This gives the protein CASSRSGSYNEQFF.

J is TRBJ1-2 and V is TRBV29-1; 7 nucleotides line up with TRBD1. CDR1 and CDR2 (germline): SQVTM, ANQGSEA. The CDR3 length is 11 residues. The V gene end was trimmed by 7 bases and the J gene end by 4 bases; junction bases not matched to a gene: 3. The CDR3 protein is CSAWTGYGYTF. CDR3 DNA: TGCAGCGCCTGGACAGGCTATGGCTACACCTTC. The variable domain in full, with the rest retrieved from reference TRBV29-1 and TRBJ1-2, is SAVISQKPSRDICQRGTSLTIQCQVDSQVTMMFWYRQQPGQSLTLIATANQGSEATYESGFVIDKFPISRPNLTFSTLTVSNMSPEDSSIYLCSAWTGYGYTFGSGTRLTVV.